The sequence of this T cell receptor beta chain was determined in a study of blood T cell repertoires in COVID-19 (dated by TCRdb to the early 2020s). Background for the entire study: Samples from collaborators originated in the United States, Italy and Spain and spanned both the acute and convalescent phases of COVID-19. Sample metadata almost always included a de-identified subject ID, COVID-19 status, age in years and sex. Where available, HLA class I and class II types were taken from metadata supplied by the sample provider and were not determined by assay-based typing. The samples were drawn from two sources: the first 160 participants of the ongoing ImmuneRACE study, and 1,254 subjects contributed by 6 global collaborators. The repertoires were released in a freely available public database intended as a resource for research on the immune response to SARS-CoV-2. Deeply sampled blood TCRbeta repertoires from subjects exposed to, actively infected with, or recovered from COVID-19 were included in the dataset. The prospective study material was composed of cDNA or gDNA derived from T cells, B-cell-depleted T cells, or PBMCs. On the study overall, not on this receptor specifically: The quantity of clinical and demographic metadata differed by source and by participant and was supplied without curation.

Points on this clone: What antigen it recognizes has not been identified. Nothing much larger sits one base from this clone, and base qualities are not available.

Whole blood was collected in K2EDTA tubes by collaborating institutions according to the institutions' own protocols. For TCRbeta analysis, collaborators shipped samples as frozen whole blood, isolated PBMCs, or DNA extracted from either of those sample types. TCRbeta CDR3 regions were amplified from genomic DNA using the immunoSEQ Assay, a bias-controlled multiplex PCR. Concerning the study's data processing: The number of nucleated cells in each sample was estimated by amplification of reference gene primers within the assay. To quantify the absolute abundance of each unique TCRbeta CDR3 rearrangement, sequence reads were collapsed and filtered. For each sample, productive Simpson clonality was calculated as the square root of Simpson's diversity index across productive rearrangements. This is the immuneACCESS table as TCRdb keeps it, with only in-frame sequences that have V and J called. A part of the clones is gone; compared with another copy, unresolved V genes explain less than half, and the rest is unexplained. V and J calls and clone size come straight from that table; D and trimming were deduced from the DNA. The sample table holds some 180,000 clones, of which around 80% were seen once. In total, the top ten clones hold less than 15% of the sample.

The CDR3 spans 13 residues, from the cysteine through the phenylalanine. The read is trimmed to its CDR3 DNA, 39 bases read in frame from base 1. The germline V gene provides CDR1 KGHDR and CDR2 SFDVKD. V is cut by 6 bases and J by 1 base, and the space between the germline ends is 9 bases. Material: peripheral blood. This clonotype was sampled from a human donor in a cohort sampled during active COVID-19. The V and J genes are TRBV24-1 and TRBJ2-7; the D segment could be TRBD2, given 5 matching bases. CDR3 loop: CATSRSGSYEQYF. DNA sequence: TGTGCCACCAGTCGGTCGGGATCCTACGAGCAGTACTTC.